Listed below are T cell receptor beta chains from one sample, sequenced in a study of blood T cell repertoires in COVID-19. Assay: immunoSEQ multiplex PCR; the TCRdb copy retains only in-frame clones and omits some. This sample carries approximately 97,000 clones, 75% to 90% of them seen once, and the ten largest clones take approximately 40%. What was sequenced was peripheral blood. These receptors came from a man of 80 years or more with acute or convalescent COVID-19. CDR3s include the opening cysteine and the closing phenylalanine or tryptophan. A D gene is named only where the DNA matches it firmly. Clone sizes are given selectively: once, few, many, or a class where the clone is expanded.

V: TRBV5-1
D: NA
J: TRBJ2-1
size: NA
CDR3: CASSRAYNEQFF
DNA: TGCGCCAGCTCCCGGGCCTACAATGAGCAGTTCTTC

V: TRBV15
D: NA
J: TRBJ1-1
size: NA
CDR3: CATSRDSHRVEKAFF
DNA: TGTGCCACCAGCAGAGATTCCCACAGGGTCGAGAAAGCTTTCTTT

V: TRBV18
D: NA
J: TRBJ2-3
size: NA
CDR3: CASSPRSPDTQYF
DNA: TGTGCCAGCTCCCCAAGGAGCCCCGATACGCAGTATTTT

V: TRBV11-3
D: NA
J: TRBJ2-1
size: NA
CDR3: CASSPRGSSYYNEQFF
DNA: TGTGCCAGCAGCCCTAGAGGTAGCAGTTATTACAATGAGCAGTTCTTC

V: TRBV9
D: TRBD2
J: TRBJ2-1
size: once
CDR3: CASSVMPRGGRADEQFF
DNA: TGTGCCAGCAGCGTCATGCCGAGAGGCGGGAGGGCCGATGAGCAGTTCTTC

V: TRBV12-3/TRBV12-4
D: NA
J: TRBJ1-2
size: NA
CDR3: CASSWDTIYGYTF
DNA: TGTGCCAGCAGTTGGGACACCATCTATGGCTACACCTTC

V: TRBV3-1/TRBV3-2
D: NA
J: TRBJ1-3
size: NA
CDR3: CASSQVIGTGNTIYF
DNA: TGTGCCAGCAGCCAAGTCATCGGGACTGGAAACACCATATATTTT

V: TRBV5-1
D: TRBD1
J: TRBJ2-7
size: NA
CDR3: CASSLGTGNSYEQYF
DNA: TGCGCCAGCAGCTTGGGGACAGGGAATTCCTACGAGCAGTACTTC

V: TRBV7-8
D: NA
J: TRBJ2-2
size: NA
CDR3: CASSFRGSTGELFF
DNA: TGTGCCAGCAGCTTTCGGGGGAGCACCGGGGAGCTGTTTTTT

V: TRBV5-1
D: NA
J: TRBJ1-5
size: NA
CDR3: CASSLDSYSNQPQHF
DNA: TGCGCCAGCAGCTTAGACAGTTATAGCAATCAGCCCCAGCATTTT

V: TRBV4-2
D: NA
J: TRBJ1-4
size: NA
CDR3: CASSQGQGSEKLFF
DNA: TGTGCCAGCAGCCAGGGGCAGGGATCGGAAAAACTGTTTTTT

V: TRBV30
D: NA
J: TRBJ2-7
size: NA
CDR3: CAWSAIKTGRWAQQYF
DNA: TGTGCCTGGAGTGCCATAAAGACTGGGAGATGGGCCCAGCAGTACTTC

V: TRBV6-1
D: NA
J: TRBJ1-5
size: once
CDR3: CASSETPYQPQHF
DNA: TGTGCCAGCAGTGAAACACCGTATCAGCCCCAGCATTTT

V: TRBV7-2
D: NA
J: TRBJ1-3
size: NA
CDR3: CASSPGGPSGNTIYF
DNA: TGTGCCAGCAGCCCGGGCGGGCCCTCTGGAAACACCATATATTTT

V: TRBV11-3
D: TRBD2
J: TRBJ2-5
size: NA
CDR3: CASSQTGTSEETQYF
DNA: TGTGCCAGCAGCCAAACCGGGACTAGCGAAGAGACCCAGTACTTC

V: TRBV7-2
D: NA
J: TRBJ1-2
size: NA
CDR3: CASSLRMGGGYTF
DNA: TGTGCCAGCAGCTTAAGAATGGGAGGCGGCTACACCTTC

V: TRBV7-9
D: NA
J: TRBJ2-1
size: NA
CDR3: CASSSELTGSNEQFF
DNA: TGTGCCAGCAGCTCAGAGTTAACAGGGTCCAATGAGCAGTTCTTC

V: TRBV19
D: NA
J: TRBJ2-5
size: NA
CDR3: CASSIMAGRETQYF
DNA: TGTGCCAGTAGTATTATGGCAGGTCGGGAGACCCAGTACTTC

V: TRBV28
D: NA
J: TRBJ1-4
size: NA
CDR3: CATTLFGGRDEKLFF
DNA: TGTGCCACCACTCTCTTCGGGGGGCGGGATGAAAAACTGTTTTTT

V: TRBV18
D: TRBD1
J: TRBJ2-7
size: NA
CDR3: CASSRDRGDYEQYF
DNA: TGTGCCAGCTCACGAGACAGGGGAGACTACGAGCAGTACTTC

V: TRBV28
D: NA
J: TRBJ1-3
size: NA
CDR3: CASSFRGGGNTIYF
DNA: TGTGCCAGCAGTTTCCGGGGGGGAGGAAACACCATATATTTT

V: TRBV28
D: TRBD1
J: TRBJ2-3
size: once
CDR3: CASSLSPTGTGVHTQYF
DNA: TGTGCCAGCAGTTTATCCCCTACCGGGACAGGGGTTCATACGCAGTATTTT

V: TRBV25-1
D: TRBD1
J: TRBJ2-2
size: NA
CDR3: CASITGTGTGELFF
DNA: TGTGCCAGCATAACCGGGACAGGGACCGGGGAGCTGTTTTTT

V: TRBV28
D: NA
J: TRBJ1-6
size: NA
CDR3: CASISEGWGSPLHF
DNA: TGTGCCAGCATCTCCGAGGGATGGGGTTCACCCCTCCACTTT

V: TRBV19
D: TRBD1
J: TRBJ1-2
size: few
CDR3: CASTRDSDGYTF
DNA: TGTGCCAGTACCCGGGACAGTGATGGCTACACCTTC

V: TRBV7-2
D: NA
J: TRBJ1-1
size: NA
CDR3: CASSFKKAGTEAFF
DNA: TGTGCCAGCAGCTTTAAGAAGGCGGGGACTGAAGCTTTCTTT

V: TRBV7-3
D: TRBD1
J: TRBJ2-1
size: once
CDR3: CASSLEQGIGEQFF
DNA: TGTGCCAGCAGCTTAGAACAGGGGATAGGTGAGCAGTTCTTC

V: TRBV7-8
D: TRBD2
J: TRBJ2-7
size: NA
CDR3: CASSSRTSGAFYEQYF
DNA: TGTGCCAGCAGCTCGAGGACTAGCGGAGCATTCTACGAGCAGTACTTC

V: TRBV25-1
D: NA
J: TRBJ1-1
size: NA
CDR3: CASSDGVSGAFF
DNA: TGTGCCAGCAGTGACGGGGTCTCTGGTGCTTTCTTT

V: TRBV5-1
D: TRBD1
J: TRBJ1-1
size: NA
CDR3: CASSSPHRDRVNTEAFF
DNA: TGCGCCAGCAGCTCCCCTCATCGGGACAGGGTAAACACTGAAGCTTTCTTT

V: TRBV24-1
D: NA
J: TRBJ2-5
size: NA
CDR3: CATSDSGVQETQYF
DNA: TGTGCCACCAGTGATTCGGGGGTCCAAGAGACCCAGTACTTC

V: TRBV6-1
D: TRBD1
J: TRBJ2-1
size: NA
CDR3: CASSEQGRGIYNEQFF
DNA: TGTGCCAGCAGCGAACAGGGGCGAGGGATCTACAATGAGCAGTTCTTC

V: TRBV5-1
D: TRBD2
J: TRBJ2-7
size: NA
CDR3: CASSLGGGTYEQYF
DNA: TGCGCCAGCAGCTTGGGCGGGGGGACCTACGAGCAGTACTTC

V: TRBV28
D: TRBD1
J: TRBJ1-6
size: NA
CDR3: CASRSPGQDSPLHF
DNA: TGTGCCAGCAGATCCCCGGGACAGGATTCACCCCTCCACTTT

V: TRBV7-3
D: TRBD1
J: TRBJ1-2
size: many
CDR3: CASSPTGDYGYTF
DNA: TGTGCCAGCAGCCCGACAGGGGATTATGGCTACACCTTC

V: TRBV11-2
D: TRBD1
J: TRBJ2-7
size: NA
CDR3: CASSPDRGLYEQYF
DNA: TGTGCCAGCAGCCCCGACAGGGGGCTGTACGAGCAGTACTTC

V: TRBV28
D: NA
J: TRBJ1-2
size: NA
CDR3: CASSPPRQGRDYGYTF
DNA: TGTGCCAGCAGTCCCCCTCGCCAGGGGAGGGATTATGGCTACACCTTC

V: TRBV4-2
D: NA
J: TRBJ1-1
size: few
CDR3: CASSQESGGREAEAFF
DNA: TGTGCCAGCAGCCAAGAGAGCGGGGGCAGAGAGGCTGAAGCTTTCTTT

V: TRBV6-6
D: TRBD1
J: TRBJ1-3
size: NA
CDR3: CASSLIGTGRHSGNTIYF
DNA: TGTGCCAGCAGTCTCATCGGGACAGGTCGGCACTCTGGAAACACCATATATTTT

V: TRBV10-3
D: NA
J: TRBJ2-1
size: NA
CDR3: CAISELDEQFF
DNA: TGTGCCATCAGTGAGCTAGATGAGCAGTTCTTC

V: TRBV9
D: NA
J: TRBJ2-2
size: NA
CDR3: CASSVGAQGGELFF
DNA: TGTGCCAGCAGCGTAGGAGCCCAGGGAGGGGAGCTGTTTTTT

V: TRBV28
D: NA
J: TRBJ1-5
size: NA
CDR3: CASSDQTYQPQHF
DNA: TGTGCCAGCAGCGATCAGACTTATCAGCCCCAGCATTTT

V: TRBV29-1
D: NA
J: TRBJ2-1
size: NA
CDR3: CAGENSEQFF
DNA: TGCGCAGGGGAGAATAGTGAGCAGTTCTTC

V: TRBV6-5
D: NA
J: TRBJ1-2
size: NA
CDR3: CASSQTIGGGYTF
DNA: TGTGCCAGCAGTCAGACTATAGGGGGTGGCTACACCTTC

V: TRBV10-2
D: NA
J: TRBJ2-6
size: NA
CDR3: CASSEPFGSGANVLTF
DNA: TGCGCCAGCAGTGAGCCTTTCGGCTCTGGGGCCAACGTCCTGACTTTC